The source of this TCR beta chain is a study of Graves' ophthalmopathy and Graves' hyperthyroidism. Study outcomes and limitations: It was with around 70% sensitivity and around 72% specificity that the model predicted ophthalmopathy progression. Most thyroid clonotypes with frequency above 0.001 were detected in blood too.

This clonotype was counted at least ten times. The antigen is undetermined. Researchers turned away patients with other autoimmune diseases, uncontrolled infections, pregnancy or lactation. Serum thyroxine and TRAb, along with clinical symptoms, thyroid ultrasound and orbital computed tomography, were what diagnosis relied on. RNA transcripts served as template for amplifying TCR beta CDR3 sequences. Second-round multiplex PCR came after a first-round RT-PCR that employed HTBI primers. TCRdb reprocessed the multiplex PCR reads via MiXCR and lists one record per CDR3 protein. Among hundreds of thousands of distinct CDR3 sequences listed, over 20% were seen once. The germline V and J ends were trimmed by 2 bases and 4 bases, with 11 bases remaining between them. The length of the CDR3 is 13 residues. Per germline, CDR1 SQVTM and CDR2 ANQGSEA.

The receptor comes from a woman between 18 and 29 years old with stable Graves' hyperthyroidism. Some clones in this sample may be carry-over from other donors' samples. The sequenced sample consisted of peripheral blood. The rearrangement joins TRBV29-1 to TRBJ1-1; D remains ambiguous. The CDR3 bases are TGCAGCGTTGAATGGGGATCAGCCACTGAAGCTTTCTTT. It specifies CSVEWGSATEAFF.